The 2 T cell receptor beta chains given below trace back to one sample, sequenced in a study of regulatory T cells in long-lasting Graves disease. PBMC RNA served as the TCR library source. TCRdb independently ran MiXCR on the reads; one entry per CDR3 protein. The sample records about 720 distinct CDR3 sequences, around 55% being singletons. Sample: peripheral blood mononuclear cells (PBMCs), taken with antithyroid drug treatment, in newly diagnosed or persistent Graves disease (not recorded which). These receptors were collected from a woman aged 40 to 55 with Graves disease.

This sequence joins TRBV6-5 and TRBJ1-5; D is unresolved. Looked up from germline, CDR1 is MNHEY and CDR2 is SVGAGI. The CDR3 length is 14 residues. The ends were cut back, 1 base at V and 4 bases at J, with 8 bases in the middle. In DNA, the CDR3 is TGTGCCAGCAGTTACTTTGGGATAAATCAGCCCCAGCATTTT. The encoded protein is CASSYFGINQPQHF.

This clonotype showed up just once. The chain has TRBV4-1 and TRBJ1-1; D may be TRBD1 (5 bases). Per the germline V gene, CDR1 is MGHRA and CDR2 is YSYEKL. V lost 4 bases, J lost 5 bases, and 17 bases lay in between. The CDR3 is 15 residues long. The CDR3 DNA follows: TGCGCCAGCAGCCCTCAAGGCCCAGGGAAGACTGAAGCTTTCTTT. Amino acids: CASSPQGPGKTEAFF.